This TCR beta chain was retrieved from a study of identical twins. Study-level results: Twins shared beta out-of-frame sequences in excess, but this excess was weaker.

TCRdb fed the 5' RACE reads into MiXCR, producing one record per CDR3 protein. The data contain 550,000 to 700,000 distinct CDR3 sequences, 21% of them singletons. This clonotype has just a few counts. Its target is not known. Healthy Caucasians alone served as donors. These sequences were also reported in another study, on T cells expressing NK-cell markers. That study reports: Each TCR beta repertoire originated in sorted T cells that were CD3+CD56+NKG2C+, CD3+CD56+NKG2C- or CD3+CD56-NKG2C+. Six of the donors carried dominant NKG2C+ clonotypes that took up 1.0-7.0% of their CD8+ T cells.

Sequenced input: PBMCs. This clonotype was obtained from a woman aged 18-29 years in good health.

The CDR3, as DNA: TGCAGTGCTAGTAGGCCCGGGACAGATGCCTACGAGCAGTACTTC. Protein product: CSASRPGTDAYEQYF. This chain links TRBV20-1 with TRBJ2-7; 7 bases agree with TRBD1. The V and J ends lost 3 bases and 2 bases, in that order; junction bases with no gene match: 10. Germline-derived CDR1 and CDR2 are DFQATT and SNEGSKA (reference sequence). The CDR3 has 15 residues.